Reported below is one T cell receptor (beta chain). Residents of about two dozen US areas, aged about 18 to 95 years, made up the participants. The data were taken from a study of blood T cell repertoires in COVID-19. The CDR3 extends over 15 amino acids. The V segment lost 6 bases and the J segment 4 bases; nucleotides outside the gene matches: 9. Per the germline V gene, CDR1 is SGHDT and CDR2 is YYEEEE. Per the study methods: Amplification with reference gene primers provided the estimates of nucleated cell counts. Libraries were prepared by immunoSEQ multiplex PCR; TCRdb keeps only in-frame clonotypes and omits some of them. D and trimming were read from the DNA, whereas the V and J calls and clone size are those reported in that table. The sample holds approximately 440,000 clones, around 90% seen once.

This chain uses TRBV5-6 with TRBJ1-2; TRBD1 agrees at 10 bases. The receptor was isolated from a woman younger than 30 who had recovered from COVID-19. Sequencing input: PBMCs or T cells enriched from blood (not recorded which). The CDR3 is CASTEGQGVLYGYTF. Here the CDR3 DNA reads TGTGCCAGCACCGAAGGACAGGGGGTTCTCTATGGCTACACCTTC.